These 17 T cell receptor beta chains share one sample of origin, sequenced in a study of blood T cell repertoires in COVID-19. Only in-frame clones appear in the TCRdb table, and some are missing; sequencing was by immunoSEQ multiplex PCR. The sample shows under 200,000 clones, around 80% of them seen only once. The sequenced material came from PBMCs or T cells enriched from blood (not recorded which). The receptors here all came from a woman between 55 and 75 years old who had recovered from COVID-19.

The chain is built from TRBV10-3 and TRBJ1-5; D is unresolved. Germline lookup yields CDR1 ENHRY and CDR2 SYGVKD. This CDR3 comprises 14 residues. V was cut by 2 bases and J by 4 bases, with 9 bases left in between. The CDR3 bases are TGTGCCATCAGTGAGGCAGCGATAAATCAGCCCCAGCATTTT. Its protein is CAISEAAINQPQHF.

The V call is TRBV2, the J call TRBJ1-2; 10 bases map to TRBD1. With 6 bases clipped from V and 9 bases from J, the junction kept 13 bases outside the gene matches. The germline V gene has CDR1 SNHLY and CDR2 FYNNEI. This CDR3 is built from 15 residues. The CDR3 bases are TGTGCCAGCAGGGAACCGGGACAGGGGCGGATAAGCTACACCTTC. It yields the protein CASREPGQGRISYTF. The entire variable domain, with the rest obtained from reference TRBV2 and TRBJ1-2, is as follows: EPEVTQTPSHQVTQMGQEVILRCVPISNHLYFYWYRQILGQKVEFLVSFYNNEISEKSEIFDDQFSVERPDGSNFTLKIRSTKLEDSAMYFCASREPGQGRISYTFGSGTRLTVV.

The J gene is TRBJ1-5, the V gene TRBV2; 7 nucleotides agree with TRBD1. J lost 5 bases, V lost 6 bases, and 4 bases had no gene match. This CDR3 contains 13 residues. Per germline, CDR1 SNHLY and CDR2 FYNNEI. The CDR3 DNA sequence: TGTGCCAGCAGCTACACAGGGGATCAGCCCCAGCATTTT. Translated: CASSYTGDQPQHF. Filled out from reference TRBV2 and TRBJ1-5, the complete variable domain reads EPEVTQTPSHQVTQMGQEVILRCVPISNHLYFYWYRQILGQKVEFLVSFYNNEISEKSEIFDDQFSVERPDGSNFTLKIRSTKLEDSAMYFCASSYTGDQPQHFGDGTRLSIL.

The V call is TRBV28, the J call TRBJ1-1, with 9 bases identical to TRBD1. V was clipped by 10 bases and J by 4 bases; unmatched bases: 13. CDR3 size: 15 residues. The germline CDR1 and CDR2 sequences are MDHEN and SYDVKM. Here the CDR3 DNA reads TGTGCCACCGCCCCCTCCCGGGACAGGGTCACTGAAGCTTTCTTT. Its protein product is CATAPSRDRVTEAFF.

The genes are TRBV5-1 and TRBJ2-3; 8 bases align to TRBD1. V lost 2 bases, J lost 1 base, and 9 bases stayed unmatched. CDR3 length equals 17 residues. Germline CDR1 reads SGHRS; CDR2 reads YFSETQ. DNA for the CDR3: TGCGCCAGCAGCTTACCCACTTCGGGACAGGGCACAGATACGCAGTATTTT. Protein product: CASSLPTSGQGTDTQYF. The complete variable domain, with remaining parts taken from reference TRBV5-1 and TRBJ2-3, reads KAGVTQTPRYLIKTRGQQVTLSCSPISGHRSVSWYQQTPGQGLQFLFEYFSETQRNKGNFPGRFSGRQFSNSRSEMNVSTLELGDSALYLCASSLPTSGQGTDTQYFGPGTRLTVL.

The chain joins TRBV2 to TRBJ1-3, with TRBD1 matching 7 bases. The CDR3 is 17 amino acids. The germline CDR1 and CDR2 sequences are SNHLY and FYNNEI. Trimming cost V 1 base and J 4 bases; bases outside gene matches: 10. DNA for the CDR3: TGTGCCAGCAGTGAAGTACAGGGGAGGCGATCCGGAAACACCATATATTTT. It yields the protein CASSEVQGRRSGNTIYF. Supplemented by reference TRBV2 and TRBJ1-3, the full variable domain reads EPEVTQTPSHQVTQMGQEVILRCVPISNHLYFYWYRQILGQKVEFLVSFYNNEISEKSEIFDDQFSVERPDGSNFTLKIRSTKLEDSAMYFCASSEVQGRRSGNTIYFGEGSWLTVV.

The sample holds a few counts of this clone. This sequence joins TRBV5-4 and TRBJ1-2; 9 nucleotides line up with TRBD1. CDR3 length: 14 amino acids. After removal of 6 bases from V and 4 bases from J, the junction contained 7 bases not matched to a gene. Germline V gene sequence: CDR1 SGHNT, CDR2 YYREEE (reference sequence). The DNA for the CDR3 is TGTGCCAGCACCCCGGGACAGGGACCCTATGGCTACACCTTC. It encodes CASTPGQGPYGYTF. The whole variable domain, remainder taken from reference TRBV5-4 and TRBJ1-2, is ETGVTQSPTHLIKTRGQQVTLRCSSQSGHNTVSWYQQALGQGPQFIFQYYREEENGRGNFPPRFSGLQFPNYSSELNVNALELDDSALYLCASTPGQGPYGYTFGSGTRLTVV.

This clone was seen ten or more times. Additional DNA sequences in this sample encode the identical CDR3. The chain uses TRBV19 and TRBJ1-1, with unresolved D. This CDR3 spans 15 amino acids. Germline V lookup: CDR1 LNHDA, CDR2 SQIVND (reference sequence). Trimming shortened V by 5 bases and J by 0 bases, and 13 bases separated the two germline ends. The CDR3: CASSPLVVLNTEAFF. The CDR3 DNA reads as TGTGCCAGTAGTCCCCTAGTCGTCCTGAACACTGAAGCTTTCTTT.

This clone was recorded a few times. The chain is built from TRBV18 and TRBJ2-5, with 11 bases identical to TRBD2. Trimming at V came to 5 bases and at J to 4 bases, leaving 3 bases not matched to a gene. The CDR3 extends over 14 amino acids. Germline-derived CDR1 and CDR2 are KGHSH and LQKENI. This CDR3 is CASSYGLAGETQYF. The CDR3 DNA sequence: TGTGCCAGCTCATATGGACTAGCGGGAGAGACCCAGTACTTC.

Many counts were recorded for this clone. A read error may produce the germline difference seen at one junction end. The chain uses TRBV12-3 or TRBV12-4 and TRBJ2-7, with 7 bases aligning to TRBD1. The CDR3 length is 12 residues. CDR3 in DNA: TGTGCCAGCAGTAGGGACAGTGGGCCGCGACGCTTC. Translation gives CASSRDSGPRRF.

This clone was counted once. The chain joins TRBV5-1 to TRBJ1-2; the D gene is possibly TRBD1 (6 bases). V was trimmed by 8 bases and J by 8 bases, leaving 19 bases between them. The CDR3 has 13 amino acids. Germline assignment: CDR1 SGHRS and CDR2 YFSETQ. DNA of the CDR3: TGCGCCAGTACCCAAACCGGGACAAGAGGCTACACCTTC. It yields the protein CASTQTGTRGYTF.

The CDR3 is CASSQGTGISGYTF. As DNA, the CDR3 is TGTGCCAGCAGCCAAGGGACAGGGATCAGCGGCTACACCTTC. The rearrangement joins TRBV14 to TRBJ1-2; 8 positions match TRBD1. CDR3 length: 14 amino acids. J gave up 8 bases and V 1 base, and 6 bases lay outside the gene matches. From germline, CDR1 is SGHDN and CDR2 FVKESK.

The chain joins TRBV7-3 to TRBJ2-3, with a weak D call TRBD1 (6 bases). The CDR3 totals 15 residues. V was trimmed by 5 bases and J by 7 bases, leaving 19 bases between them. CDR1 is SGHTA and CDR2 is FQGTGA in the germline V gene. CDR3 coding DNA: TGTGCCAGCAGCCCGTTCTCTGGGGGCCGAAATACGCAGTATTTT. It codes for CASSPFSGGRNTQYF.

This chain uses TRBV9 with TRBJ2-1; 11 bases match TRBD2. The CDR3 extends over 16 amino acids. V shed 0 bases and J 8 bases; nucleotides not matched to a gene: 7. Germline-derived CDR1 and CDR2 are SGDLS and YYNGEE. CDR3 nucleotides: TGTGCCAGCAGCGTAGAGAATAGCGGGAGGGCCGATGAGCAGTTCTTC. Protein: CASSVENSGRADEQFF.

This clone was seen a few times. The rearrangement links TRBV14 to TRBJ2-5, with a tentative D call TRBD1 (5 bases). The CDR3 extends over 15 amino acids. The V end lost 0 bases, the J end lost 5 bases, and 13 bases lay between the germline ends. CDR1 SGHDN and CDR2 FVKESK come from the germline V gene. The CDR3 DNA is TGTGCCAGCAGCCAAGAACTTGGGGCCGGGGAGACCCAGTACTTC. Its protein product is CASSQELGAGETQYF. Filled out from reference TRBV14 and TRBJ2-5, the complete variable domain reads EAGVTQFPSHSVIEKGQTVTLRCDPISGHDNLYWYRRVMGKEIKFLLHFVKESKQDESGMPNNRFLAERTGGTYSTLKVQPAELEDSGVYFCASSQELGAGETQYFGPGTRLLVL.

This chain links TRBV9 with TRBJ2-3; TRBD2 agrees at 11 bases. This CDR3 is 16 amino acids long. Germline values: CDR1 SGDLS, CDR2 YYNGEE. J gave up 6 bases and V 4 bases, and 10 bases lay outside the gene matches. The CDR3 sequence is CASSPRSGRAGDTQYF. In DNA, the CDR3 is TGTGCCAGCAGCCCTCGTAGCGGGAGGGCCGGGGATACGCAGTATTTT.

V gene TRBV5-1 combines with J gene TRBJ2-5, with a weak D call TRBD2 (6 bases). The CDR3 runs 15 residues. V was pared by 1 base and J by 5 bases, with 15 bases between. Germline lookup yields CDR1 SGHRS and CDR2 YFSETQ. CDR3 loop: CASSLSGRGEETQYF. CDR3 DNA sequence: TGCGCCAGCAGCTTGTCGGGGCGGGGTGAGGAGACCCAGTACTTC.